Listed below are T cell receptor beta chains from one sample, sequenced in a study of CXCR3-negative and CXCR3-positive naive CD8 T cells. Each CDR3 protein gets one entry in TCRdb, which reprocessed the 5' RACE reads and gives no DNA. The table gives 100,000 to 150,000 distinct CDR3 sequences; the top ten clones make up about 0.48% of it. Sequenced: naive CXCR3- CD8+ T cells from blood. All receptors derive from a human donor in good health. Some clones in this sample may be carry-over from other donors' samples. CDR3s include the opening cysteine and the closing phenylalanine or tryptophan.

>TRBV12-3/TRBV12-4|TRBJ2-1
CASSSGVSSYNEQFF
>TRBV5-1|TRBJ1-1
CASSWGQGFPNTEAFF
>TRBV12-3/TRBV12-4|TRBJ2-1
CASSSSGPPYNEQFF
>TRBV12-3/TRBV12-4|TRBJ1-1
CASSFAGGTEAFF
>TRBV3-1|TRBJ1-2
CASSQEVVYGYTF
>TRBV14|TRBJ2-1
CASSEVLAGTSSYNEQFF
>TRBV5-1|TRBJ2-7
CASTETVGEQYF
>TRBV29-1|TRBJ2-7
CSVETGQGYEQYF
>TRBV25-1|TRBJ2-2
CASSEFQNAGRNTGELFF
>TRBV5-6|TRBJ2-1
CASSSSGDPGSYNEQFF
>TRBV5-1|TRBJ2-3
CASSPLAGGRPDTQYF
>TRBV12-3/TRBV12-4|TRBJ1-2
CASSLGDDPNYGYTF
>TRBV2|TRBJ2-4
CASSDSSDIQYF
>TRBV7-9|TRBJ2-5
CASSSTRGGNSKETQYF
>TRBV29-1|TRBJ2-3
CSSRGLTDTQYF
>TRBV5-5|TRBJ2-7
CASSSLTGKHSYEQYF
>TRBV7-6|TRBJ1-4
CDSSRQGNGEKLFF
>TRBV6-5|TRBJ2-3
CASSYSDDTDTQYF
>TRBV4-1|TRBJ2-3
CASSQTGTGTDTQYF
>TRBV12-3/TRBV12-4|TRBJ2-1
CASSHTGGESYNEQFF
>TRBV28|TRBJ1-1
CASSPGPSTEAFF
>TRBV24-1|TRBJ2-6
CATKDWAPEGLSGANVLTF
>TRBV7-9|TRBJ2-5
CASSLAGGLETQYF
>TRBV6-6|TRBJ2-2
CASSTLGQGRLFNTGELFF
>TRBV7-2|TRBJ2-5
CASSLTEWPSETQYF
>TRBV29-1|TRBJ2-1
CSVDEGTYNEQFF
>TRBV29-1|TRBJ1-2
CSASGQGALGYTF
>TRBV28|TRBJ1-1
CASTGLGQLEAFF
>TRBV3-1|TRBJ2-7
CASSQDEGAPYEQYF
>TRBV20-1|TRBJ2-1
CSASPSGSYNEQFF
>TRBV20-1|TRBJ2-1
CSARRGPYNEQFF
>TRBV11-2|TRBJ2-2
CASSRGMTGDTGELFF
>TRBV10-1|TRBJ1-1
CASTGKHGTGPGLNTEAFF
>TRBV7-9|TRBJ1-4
CASSSSGQGADEKLFF
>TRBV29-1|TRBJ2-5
CSVGRRTGDETQYF
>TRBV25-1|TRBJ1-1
CASKQGAATEAFF
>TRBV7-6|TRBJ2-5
CASSLAPSVRGTQYF
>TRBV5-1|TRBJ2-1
CASSLMGGNEQFF
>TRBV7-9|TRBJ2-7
CASSSLLVEQYF
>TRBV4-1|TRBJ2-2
CASSLPRSTGKGPNTGELFF
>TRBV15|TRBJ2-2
CATSAGQTNTGELFF
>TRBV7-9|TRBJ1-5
CASSFGIGNQPQHF